The 31 T cell receptor beta chains given below trace back to one sample, sequenced in a study of blood T cell repertoires in COVID-19. Only in-frame clones appear in the TCRdb table, and some are missing; sequencing was by immunoSEQ multiplex PCR. The table records roughly 190,000 clones, less than 80% of them present only once. Input material: peripheral blood. The receptor source for this set is a woman in her forties or fifties with acute or convalescent COVID-19.

The rearrangement links TRBV7-9 to TRBJ2-1; 12 bases are a match to TRBD1. CDR1 is SEHNR, CDR2 FQNEAQ, per germline (reference sequence). V lost 6 bases and J lost 10; bases outside the gene matches: 7. The CDR3 runs to 14 residues. The DNA for the CDR3 is TGTGCCAGCAGTTCAGGGACAGGGGGCGTGGAGCAGTTCTTC. Encoded protein: CASSSGTGGVEQFF.

This chain connects TRBV2 to TRBJ2-7, with D maybe TRBD1 (5 bases). Germline-derived CDR1 and CDR2 are SNHLY and FYNNEI. The CDR3 has 12 amino acids. The V gene lost 2 bases and the J gene lost 9 bases, with 11 bases spanning the gap. The DNA of the CDR3 is TGTGCCAGCAGTGAAAGGGGCCCTGGGCAGTACTTC. Its protein is CASSERGPGQYF.

This clone was seen at least ten times. J is TRBJ1-5 and V is TRBV29-1; no definite D call. The CDR3 totals 13 residues. CDR1 and CDR2 from the germline V gene are SQVTM and ANQGSEA. V was clipped by 4 bases and J by 2 bases, with 9 bases between them. This CDR3 is CSVVADRNQPQHF. The CDR3 DNA follows: TGCAGCGTTGTCGCGGATCGCAATCAGCCCCAGCATTTT. Full variable domain (rest looked up from reference TRBV29-1 and TRBJ1-5): SAVISQKPSRDICQRGTSLTIQCQVDSQVTMMFWYRQQPGQSLTLIATANQGSEATYESGFVIDKFPISRPNLTFSTLTVSNMSPEDSSIYLCSVVADRNQPQHFGDGTRLSIL.

The chain is built from TRBV9 and TRBJ1-1, with D unresolved. Trimming shortened V by 3 bases and J by 3 bases, and 9 bases separated the two germline ends. Germline V gene lookup returns CDR1 SGDLS and CDR2 YYNGEE. CDR3 length: 13 residues. The CDR3 region is CASSENTYTEAFF. The CDR3 DNA reads TGTGCCAGCAGCGAAAACACATACACTGAAGCTTTCTTT.

The chain carries TRBV7-9 and TRBJ2-1; 11 bases match TRBD2. Losses at the gene ends were 3 bases for V and 13 bases for J; bases not matched to a gene: 8. Germline V gene data show CDR1 as SEHNR and CDR2 as FQNEAQ (reference sequence). The CDR3 is made up of 14 amino acids. CDR3 DNA: TGTGCCAGCAGCTTCTTACTAGCGGGAGTGGCCCAGTTCTTC. Its protein product is CASSFLLAGVAQFF.

This rearrangement joins TRBV7-2 to TRBJ2-7; 11 bases match TRBD2. CDR3 length: 16 residues. Looked up from germline, CDR1 is SGHTA and CDR2 is FQGNSA. J lost 6 bases, V lost 0 bases, and 7 bases had no gene match. CDR3 amino acids: CASSLAGVAGGPEQYF. The CDR3 DNA is TGTGCCAGCAGCTTAGCGGGGGTAGCGGGGGGGCCCGAGCAGTACTTC.

The chain couples TRBV30 to TRBJ2-5; possibly TRBD1 for D (6 bases). CDR3 length: 14 residues. V was cut by 4 bases and J by 5 bases, with 17 bases left in between. CDR1 is GTSNPN and CDR2 is SVGIG in the germline V gene (reference sequence). CDR3 in DNA: TGTGCCTGGACCCCGGACAGCAGATACGAGACCCAGTACTTC. Amino acids: CAWTPDSRYETQYF.

CDR3 in DNA: TGTGCCAGCAATCCCCGGGACAGGGGCAACGAGCAGTACTTC. It codes for CASNPRDRGNEQYF. The chain couples TRBV27 to TRBJ2-7, with TRBD1 matching over 10 bases. Germline V gene lookup returns CDR1 MNHEY and CDR2 SMNVEV (reference sequence). This CDR3 spans 14 amino acids. V gave up 7 bases and J gave up 5 bases; unmatched junction bases: 8.

This sequence joins TRBV27 and TRBJ2-7; TRBD2 agrees at 7 bases. The CDR3 contains 14 residues. The trim removed 6 bases at V and 9 bases at J, leaving 14 bases unmatched. Looked up from germline, CDR1 is MNHEY and CDR2 is SMNVEV (reference sequence). In DNA, the CDR3 is TGTGCCAGCAGGTCCCCGGGGAGGGAGGATGGGCAGTACTTC. Its protein is CASRSPGREDGQYF.

CDR3 amino acids: CASSQDLGSSSYNEQFF. CDR3 DNA: TGTGCCAGCAGCCAAGATCTAGGGAGTAGCTCCTACAATGAGCAGTTCTTC. The rearrangement uses TRBV3-1 (or the pseudogene TRBV3-2) and TRBJ2-1; D might be TRBD2 (5 bases). V lost 0 bases to trimming and J lost 0 bases, with 12 bases between them. Germline V gene data show CDR1 as LGHDT and CDR2 as YNNKEL (reference sequence). The CDR3 extends over 17 amino acids.

This clone is a singleton in its sample. This sequence joins TRBV7-6 and TRBJ2-3; the D gene is possibly TRBD2 (7 bases). V was clipped by 4 bases and J by 4 bases, with 21 bases between them. The CDR3 sequence is 17 residues long. Germline CDR1 is SGHVS and CDR2 is FNYEAQ. The CDR3 DNA reads as TGTGCCAGCAGCTCCCCGAGGGGGGGGCGGTTATCAGATACGCAGTATTTT. Its translation: CASSSPRGGRLSDTQYF.

The chain recombines TRBV27 with TRBJ2-2; 8 bases agree with TRBD2. V gave up 2 bases and J gave up 11 bases; unmatched junction bases: 19. Germline-derived CDR1 and CDR2 are MNHEY and SMNVEV (reference sequence). The CDR3 has 18 amino acids. As DNA, the CDR3 is TGTGCCAGCAGTTTAAATAGCTACGGGACTAGAAGGGGGATAGAGCTGTTTTTT. Translation gives CASSLNSYGTRRGIELFF.

The chain links TRBV10-3 to TRBJ2-4; the match to TRBD2 covers 12 bases. Germline V CDR1 and CDR2: ENHRY, SYGVKD. The CDR3 runs to 19 residues. J gave up 0 bases and V 3 bases, and 9 bases lay outside the gene matches. CDR3 amino acids: CAISDELAGGQLAKNIQYF. CDR3 DNA: TGTGCCATCAGTGATGAACTAGCGGGGGGCCAATTAGCCAAAAACATTCAGTACTTC.

The rearrangement joins TRBV10-3 to TRBJ2-7; TRBD2 agrees at 7 bases. V lost 8 bases and J lost 6; bases outside the gene matches: 13. CDR1 is ENHRY and CDR2 is SYGVKD in the germline V gene. CDR3 length: 14 amino acids. The CDR3 region is CAISGPGRAGEQYF. CDR3 DNA sequence: TGTGCCATCTCAGGGCCGGGGAGGGCGGGCGAGCAGTACTTC.

This rearrangement joins TRBV20-1 to TRBJ2-1, with 8 bases matching TRBD1. CDR3 size: 13 residues. With V trimmed by 3 bases and J by 7 bases, 5 bases remained unmatched. Germline CDR1 and CDR2: DFQATT and SNEGSKA (reference sequence). The CDR3 spells CSASGDRGNEQFF. For the CDR3, the DNA is TGCAGTGCTAGTGGAGACAGGGGAAATGAGCAGTTCTTC.

The chain combines TRBV19 with TRBJ2-2; D possibly corresponds to TRBD2 (6 bases). The CDR3 is 17 residues long. The V and J ends lost 3 bases and 1 base respectively, with 15 bases between them. Germline CDR1 and CDR2: LNHDA and SQIVND (reference sequence). CDR3 sequence reads: CASSIFGGTMNTGELFF. The CDR3 DNA reads TGTGCCAGTAGTATTTTCGGGGGAACGATGAACACCGGGGAGCTGTTTTTT.

For this clone: One end of the junction varies from germline; a read error may be responsible. CDR3: CASSAPGTGLNQPQHF. CDR3 DNA: TGTGCCAGCTCAGCACCCGGGACAGGGCTAAATCAGCCCCAGCATTTT. The chain combines TRBV18 with TRBJ1-5, with 9 bases fitting TRBD1. This CDR3 is 16 amino acids long. Germline V lookup: CDR1 KGHSH, CDR2 LQKENI.

The chain couples TRBV28 to TRBJ2-2, with D unclear. This CDR3 is 12 amino acids long. Trimming stripped 6 bases from V and 4 bases from J, with 6 bases between. In germline, CDR1 is MDHEN, CDR2 SYDVKM. CDR3 bases: TGTGCCAGCAGGACGGGCACCGGGGAGCTGTTTTTT. Amino acid sequence: CASRTGTGELFF.

V gene TRBV3-1 (or the pseudogene TRBV3-2) combines with J gene TRBJ1-3; D is undetermined. CDR3 length: 13 residues. Trimming left V 7 bases short and J 0 bases short, with 7 bases between. CDR1 and CDR2 (germline): LGHDT, YNNKEL (reference sequence). Here the CDR3 DNA reads TGTGCCAGCACTCCCTTCTCTGGAAACACCATATATTTT. It specifies CASTPFSGNTIYF.

V gene TRBV19 combines with J gene TRBJ1-3; the D gene is possibly TRBD1 (5 bases). This CDR3 has 16 amino acids. Germline V gene lookup returns CDR1 LNHDA and CDR2 SQIVND (reference sequence). Trimming took off 6 bases at V and 0 bases at J, with 15 bases between the two ends. The CDR3 loop is CASRFRGFASGNTIYF. The CDR3 DNA reads as TGTGCCAGTAGATTTAGGGGCTTCGCCTCTGGAAACACCATATATTTT.

The chain has TRBV7-6 and TRBJ2-1, with TRBD2 matching 11 bases. CDR3 size: 14 residues. The germline V gene encodes CDR1 SGHVS and CDR2 FNYEAQ. Trimming at V came to 1 base and at J to 16 bases, leaving 9 bases not matched to a gene. The CDR3 region has the DNA TGTGCCAGCAGCTTAGAGGTCCTAGCGGGAGGTCTTTTCTTC. Translated: CASSLEVLAGGLFF.

The rearrangement uses TRBV5-4 and TRBJ2-1, with D maybe TRBD2 (5 bases). Per germline, CDR1 SGHNT and CDR2 YYREEE (reference sequence). V lost 1 base, J lost 2 bases, and 16 bases lay in between. The CDR3 runs to 17 residues. CDR3 sequence: CASSLSIRTLAYNEQFF. The CDR3 DNA sequence: TGTGCCAGCAGCTTGTCTATTCGGACTCTCGCCTACAATGAGCAGTTCTTC.

The rearrangement joins TRBV27 to TRBJ2-7; 7 nucleotides agree with TRBD2. The length of the CDR3 is 16 residues. Germline V CDR1 and CDR2: MNHEY, SMNVEV (reference sequence). V trimming: 0 bases; J trimming: 7 bases; junction bases outside the gene matches: 12. CDR3 in DNA: TGTGCCAGCAGTTTATCGGGGACTAACAGGATGGGGGAGCAGTACTTC. Protein: CASSLSGTNRMGEQYF.

V usage is TRBV6-4 and J usage is TRBJ1-5; D is unresolved. Germline-derived CDR1 and CDR2 are MRHNA and SNTAGT. V shed 3 bases and J shed 6 bases, with 15 bases lying between them. The CDR3 loop spans 15 amino acids. CDR3 nucleotide sequence: TGTGCCAGCAGTGAGGATGGGTTCGGCGGTCAGCCCCAGCATTTT. The encoded protein is CASSEDGFGGQPQHF.

V and J are TRBV6-5 and TRBJ1-2, with D perhaps TRBD1 (5 bases). Germline values: CDR1 MNHEY, CDR2 SVGAGI. CDR3 length: 14 amino acids. V lost 0 bases and J 4 bases, leaving 9 bases between the germline ends. CDR3 coding DNA: TGTGCCAGCAGTTACTCGGGACTGCTCTATGGCTACACCTTC. This codes for CASSYSGLLYGYTF.

The chain uses TRBV13 and TRBJ2-7; 8 bases align to TRBD2. Per germline, CDR1 PRHDT and CDR2 FYEKMQ (reference sequence). The CDR3 spans 16 residues. The V gene end was trimmed by 5 bases and the J gene end by 1 base; junction bases not matched to a gene: 10. The CDR3 bases are TGTGCCAGCAGCCCCCCCCGGATAGCGGGGTCCTACGAGCAGTACTTC. It encodes CASSPPRIAGSYEQYF.

V usage is TRBV5-1 and J usage is TRBJ1-2; 9 bases fit TRBD1. Germline V gene data show CDR1 as SGHRS and CDR2 as YFSETQ. Losses at the gene ends were 1 base for V and 8 bases for J; bases not matched to a gene: 6. The CDR3 length is 14 residues. CDR3 sequence reads: CASSLLSTGGGYTF. CDR3 in DNA: TGCGCCAGCAGCTTGCTGTCGACAGGGGGAGGCTACACCTTC.

The table lists this clone with a count of one. The chain is built from TRBV28 and TRBJ2-7; tentatively, D is TRBD2 (5 bases). Trimming removed 3 bases from V and 0 bases from J, with 15 bases in between. This CDR3 is built from 16 residues. The germline gives CDR1 MDHEN, CDR2 SYDVKM. CDR3 protein: CASSFKRGISSYEQYF. As DNA, the CDR3 is TGTGCCAGCAGTTTTAAACGGGGTATAAGCTCCTACGAGCAGTACTTC.

This chain connects TRBV30 to TRBJ1-5; TRBD1 matches at 8 bases. The germline CDR1 and CDR2 sequences are GTSNPN and SVGIG (reference sequence). The CDR3 has 15 residues. Unmatched junction bases numbered 8, after V lost 0 bases and J lost 7 bases. The CDR3: CAWSVEGQGYQPQHF. CDR3 DNA sequence: TGTGCCTGGAGTGTAGAAGGACAGGGTTACCAGCCCCAGCATTTT.

The genes are TRBV5-4 and TRBJ1-2; tentatively, D is TRBD1 (5 bases). The CDR3 is 14 residues long. The germline CDR1 and CDR2 sequences are SGHNT and YYREEE (reference sequence). The ends were cut back, 4 bases at V and 0 bases at J, with 10 bases in the middle. The CDR3 DNA is TGTGCCAGCAGCCCCGGGGGAGCTAACTATGGCTACACCTTC. This codes for CASSPGGANYGYTF.

The CDR3: CASNRRHSYNEQFF. The CDR3, as DNA: TGTGCCAGCAACAGGCGACATTCCTACAATGAGCAGTTCTTC. The chain recombines TRBV2 with TRBJ2-1; D may be TRBD1 (5 bases). V was shortened by 7 bases and J by 1 base, with 11 bases between the two germline ends. This CDR3 spans 14 amino acids. Germline lookup yields CDR1 SNHLY and CDR2 FYNNEI.